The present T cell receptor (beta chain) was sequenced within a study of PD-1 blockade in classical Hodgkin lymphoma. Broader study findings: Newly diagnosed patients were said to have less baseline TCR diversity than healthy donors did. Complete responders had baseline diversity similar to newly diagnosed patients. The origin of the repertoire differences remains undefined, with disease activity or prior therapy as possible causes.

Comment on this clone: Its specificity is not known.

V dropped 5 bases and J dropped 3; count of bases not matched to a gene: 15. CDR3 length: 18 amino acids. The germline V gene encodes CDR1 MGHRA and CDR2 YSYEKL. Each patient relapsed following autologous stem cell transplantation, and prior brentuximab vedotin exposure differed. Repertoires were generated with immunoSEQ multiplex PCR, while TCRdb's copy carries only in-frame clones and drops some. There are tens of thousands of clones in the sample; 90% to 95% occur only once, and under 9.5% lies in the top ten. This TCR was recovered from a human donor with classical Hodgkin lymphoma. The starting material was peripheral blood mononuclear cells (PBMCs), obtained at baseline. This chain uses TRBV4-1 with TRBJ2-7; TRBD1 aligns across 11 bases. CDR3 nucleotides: TGCGCCAGCAGCGGTATAGAGGGGACAGGGGGGCACTTCTACGAGCAGTACTTC. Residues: CASSGIEGTGGHFYEQYF.